These 11 T cell receptor beta chains share one sample of origin, sequenced in a study of blood T cell repertoires in COVID-19. Repertoires were generated with immunoSEQ multiplex PCR, while TCRdb's copy carries only in-frame clones and drops some. Of 100,000 to 150,000 clones listed, roughly three quarters are singletons. Sequenced: peripheral blood. Source of these receptors: a man aged 40-49 years with active or convalescent COVID-19.

V gene TRBV28 combines with J gene TRBJ2-1; 7 bases fit TRBD1. Germline loops: CDR1 MDHEN, CDR2 SYDVKM. The length of the CDR3 is 14 residues. The ends lost 3 bases at V and 5 bases at J; junction bases unmatched: 4. The CDR3 coding sequence is TGTGCCAGCAGTTTCTCCGACAGGGACAATGAGCAGTTCTTC. This codes for CASSFSDRDNEQFF.

The V gene is TRBV27, the J gene TRBJ2-7, with 9 bases matching TRBD2. The CDR3 covers 17 residues. The trim removed 5 bases at V and 0 bases at J, leaving 11 bases unmatched. Germline-derived CDR1 and CDR2 are MNHEY and SMNVEV (reference sequence). CDR3 DNA sequence: TGTGCCAGCAGTCCCCTGCGGGGGGGGGCTAGCTCCTACGAGCAGTACTTC. This gives the protein CASSPLRGGASSYEQYF.

The rearrangement joins TRBV27 to TRBJ1-3, with 7 nucleotides matching TRBD1. Per the germline V gene, CDR1 is MNHEY and CDR2 is SMNVEV (reference sequence). The V gene end was trimmed by 8 bases and the J gene end by 0 bases; junction bases not matched to a gene: 7. The CDR3 consists of 15 residues. The CDR3 sequence is CASRRTGLSGNTIYF. CDR3 nucleotide sequence: TGTGCCAGCCGTAGGACAGGCCTCTCTGGAAACACCATATATTTT.

This chain connects TRBV11-3 to TRBJ2-3, with a weak D call TRBD2 (7 bases). Germline V CDR1 and CDR2: SGHNT, YENEEA. The CDR3 is 16 residues long. V gave up 5 bases and J gave up 2 bases, with 17 bases separating them. The chain's CDR3 is CASSRPTGGLTDTQYF. CDR3 sequence (DNA): TGTGCCAGCAGCCGCCCGACGGGGGGCCTCACAGATACGCAGTATTTT.

The J gene is TRBJ1-2, the V gene TRBV5-4, with unresolved D. Trimming took off 0 bases at V and 3 bases at J, with 12 bases between the two ends. CDR3 length: 15 residues. Germline V gives CDR1 SGHNT, CDR2 YYREEE (reference sequence). CDR3 amino acids: CASSLVAAGYYGYTF. CDR3 sequence (DNA): TGTGCCAGCAGCTTGGTTGCCGCGGGGTACTATGGCTACACCTTC.

The V call is TRBV7-9, the J call TRBJ1-4; no reliable D call. The CDR3 is made up of 16 amino acids. V shed 3 bases and J shed 3 bases, with 14 bases lying between them. Germline assignment: CDR1 SEHNR and CDR2 FQNEAQ (reference sequence). In DNA form, the CDR3 reads TGTGCCAGCAGCTTGGGTGTCGGGGATTCTAATGAAAAACTGTTTTTT. It codes for CASSLGVGDSNEKLFF.

The J gene is TRBJ1-2, the V gene TRBV14, with D possibly matching TRBD1 (6 bases). Germline assignment: CDR1 SGHDN and CDR2 FVKESK. CDR3 length: 14 residues. The ends were cut back, 2 bases at V and 7 bases at J, with 14 bases in the middle. The CDR3 DNA sequence: TGTGCCAGCAGCCAACGGGGGGCGACTTCTGGCTACACCTTC. Translating gives CASSQRGATSGYTF.

The V and J genes are TRBV28 and TRBJ2-5; 12 nucleotides match TRBD2. Germline V CDR1 and CDR2: MDHEN, SYDVKM. Unmatched junction bases numbered 8, after V lost 5 bases and J lost 7 bases. The CDR3 totals 15 residues. CDR3 DNA sequence: TGTGCCAGCAGTCCGCCACCGACTAGCGGGGGGACCCAGTACTTC. Amino acid sequence: CASSPPPTSGGTQYF.

CDR3 region: CSVGWQGYGYTF. CDR3 coding DNA: TGCAGCGTTGGTTGGCAGGGCTATGGCTACACCTTC. V and J are TRBV29-1 and TRBJ1-2; tentatively, D is TRBD1 (5 bases). The V end lost 4 bases, the J end lost 4 bases, and 10 bases lay between the germline ends. Germline CDR1 is SQVTM and CDR2 is ANQGSEA. The CDR3 runs 12 residues.

The rearrangement links TRBV29-1 to TRBJ2-1; maybe TRBD1 (7 bases). The V end was cut by 4 bases, the J end by 6 bases, with 10 bases between. The CDR3 runs to 12 residues. Germline loops: CDR1 SQVTM, CDR2 ANQGSEA. In DNA, the CDR3 is TGCAGCGTTGTCCAGGGGGGCAATGAGCAGTTCTTC. This translates into CSVVQGGNEQFF.

This clone was counted only a few times. The chain is built from TRBV7-2 and TRBJ1-5; a possible D gene is TRBD1 (5 bases). The germline CDR1 and CDR2 sequences are SGHTA and FQGNSA. The V end was cut by 1 base, the J end by 3 bases, with 7 bases between. This CDR3 is 14 amino acids long. The CDR3 DNA reads TGTGCCAGCAGCTTAGGACAGAACAATCAGCCCCAGCATTTT. Its translation: CASSLGQNNQPQHF. The entire variable domain, with the rest obtained from reference TRBV7-2 and TRBJ1-5, is as follows: GAGVSQSPSNKVTEKGKDVELRCDPISGHTALYWYRQSLGQGLEFLIYFQGNSAPDKSGLPSDRFSAERTGGSVSTLTIQRTQQEDSAVYLCASSLGQNNQPQHFGDGTRLSIL.